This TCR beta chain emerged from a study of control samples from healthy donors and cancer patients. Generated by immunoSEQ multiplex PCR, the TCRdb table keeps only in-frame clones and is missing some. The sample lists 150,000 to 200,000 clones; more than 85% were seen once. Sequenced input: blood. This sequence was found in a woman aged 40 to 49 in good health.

The CDR3 coding sequence is TGCGCCAGCAGCCAGCCCCGGGACAACACAGATACGCAGTATTTT. Translating it yields CASSQPRDNTDTQYF. The rearrangement joins TRBV4-1 to TRBJ2-3, with D tentatively TRBD1 (6 bases). V was shortened by 3 bases and J by 2 bases, with 12 bases between the two germline ends. This CDR3 has 15 amino acids. Germline values: CDR1 MGHRA, CDR2 YSYEKL.